The TCR beta chain under discussion was sequenced for a study of OX40 agonist ivuxolimab in advanced cancers. The CDR3 sequence is 14 residues long. Germline CDR1 and CDR2: MDHEN and SYDVKM. V lost 7 bases and J lost 3; bases outside the gene matches: 5. Sequencing was performed with immunoSEQ multiplex PCR; in TCRdb, only in-frame clones are kept and a portion is missing. The data contain 90,000 or so clones, around 87% of them seen just once; the ten biggest clones take up approximately 4%. Peripheral blood came from all dose cohorts at three timepoints. The rearrangement uses TRBV28 and TRBJ2-7; 11 nucleotides align to TRBD2. The source is an adult with an advanced solid tumor such as melanoma, head and neck, liver or kidney cancer. Here the sequenced sample was CD4+ or CD8+ T cells sorted from blood, taken in a trial of the OX40 agonist ivuxolimab. The CDR3: CASTTSGRSYEQYF. CDR3 nucleotide sequence: TGTGCCAGCACCACTAGCGGGAGAAGCTACGAGCAGTACTTC.